A selection of T cell receptor beta chains follows, all from one sample in a study of glioma-infiltrating T cells. One entry per CDR3 protein, called by TCRdb with MiXCR from the multiplex PCR reads. The data show 400,000 or so distinct CDR3 sequences, with roughly two fifths seen just once and 9.5% to 15% held by the top ten. Sequencing used glioma tissue, nonneoplastic brain tissue, or PBMCs (not recorded which). Receptors were obtained from a human donor with low-grade glioma or glioblastoma, undergoing nonglioma brain surgery, or in good health (not recorded which). CDR3s include the opening cysteine and the closing phenylalanine or tryptophan. The order of the fields is clone size, V gene, D gene, J gene, CDR3 DNA, CDR3 protein. D genes are given only for firm matches. Not all rows give a size; the values are once, few, many and, for expanded clones, a class.

NA	TRBV5-1	TRBD2	TRBJ2-3	TGCGCCAGCAGCCCGCGCGCGGGAGGACATAGCACAGATACGCAGTATTTT	CASSPRAGGHSTDTQYF
few	TRBV6-1	NA	TRBJ1-3	TGTGCCAGCAGCCCCTTTGTAAGGAGCTCTGGAAACACCATATATTTT	CASSPFVRSSGNTIYF
many	TRBV28	NA	TRBJ1-1	TGTGCCAGCAGTCCACACTACGTAGCAGCTTTCTTT	CASSPHYVAAFF
NA	TRBV11-2	TRBD2	TRBJ2-1	TGTGCCAGCAGCCTCGGACTAGCGGTAGGATTCTTCAATGAGCAGTTCTTC	CASSLGLAVGFFNEQFF
NA	TRBV7-2	NA	TRBJ2-1	TGTGCCAGCAGCCGAGATTCGGGACTCTACAATGAGCAGTTCTTC	CASSRDSGLYNEQFF
few	TRBV24-1	TRBD2	TRBJ2-3	TGTGCCACCAGTGACGGGGGGACTTCTTATACGCAGTATTTT	CATSDGGTSYTQYF
NA	TRBV9	NA	TRBJ2-3	TGTGCCAGCAGCGTAGATTTTAGCACAGATACGCAGTATTTT	CASSVDFSTDTQYF
NA	TRBV14	TRBD2	TRBJ2-1	TGTGCCAGCTCACTAGCGGGAGACAGCAATGAGCAGTTCTTC	CASSLAGDSNEQFF
NA	TRBV6-2/TRBV6-3	NA	TRBJ1-1	TGTGCCAGCAGTTCCCCCCACAGGGCCGGCGACACTGAAGCTTTCTTT	CASSSPHRAGDTEAFF
NA	TRBV25-1	TRBD2	TRBJ2-7	TGTGCCAGCTCCCCGCGCAGTAGCGGGAGTAGCGGGCAGTACTTC	CASSPRSSGSSGQYF
NA	TRBV27	TRBD1	TRBJ2-6	TGTGCCAGCAGCCCAACCCGGACAGGGGATCGAACTGGGGCCAACGTCCTGACTTTC	CASSPTRTGDRTGANVLTF
NA	TRBV12-3/TRBV12-4	NA	TRBJ1-5	TGTGCCAGCACCTCCCTGGCCATGGGTCCGGGCGGTAGCAATCAGCCCCAGCATTTT	CASTSLAMGPGGSNQPQHF
few	TRBV7-8	TRBD2	TRBJ2-3	TGTGCCAGCAGCGCCCGTAGCGGGAGCACAGATACGCAGTATTTT	CASSARSGSTDTQYF
few	TRBV6-1	TRBD1	TRBJ1-1	TGTGCCAGCAGCCAAGACAGGGGGATATCTGAAGCTTTCTTT	CASSQDRGISEAFF
few	TRBV20-1	NA	TRBJ2-7	TGCAGTGCTAGAGATTTGAACTTCGCCTACGAGCAGTACTTC	CSARDLNFAYEQYF
NA	TRBV6-1	NA	TRBJ2-7	TGTGCCATCAGTGAGTGGGCCCTACCGGACTACGAGCAGTACTTC	CAISEWALPDYEQYF
NA	TRBV7-6	TRBD2	TRBJ2-1	TGTGCCAGCAGCCTAGGGACTAGCGGGAGATTGGCTGAGCAGTTCTTC	CASSLGTSGRLAEQFF
NA	TRBV7-2	NA	TRBJ1-1	TGTGCCAGCACCCCCAATCGGGGTTTCGCTGAAGCTTTCTTT	CASTPNRGFAEAFF
NA	TRBV28	TRBD1	TRBJ2-7	TGTGCCAGCAGTTTTATTAGCAGGGACAGGACCTACGAGCAGTACTTC	CASSFISRDRTYEQYF
NA	TRBV19	NA	TRBJ1-2	TGTGCCAGTACTCACAGGGCCGGGGGCTACACCTTC	CASTHRAGGYTF
NA	TRBV20-1	TRBD2	TRBJ2-7	TGCAGTGCCCCAAATAGGCAGGGACTAGCCGCCTACGAGCAGTACTTC	CSAPNRQGLAAYEQYF
NA	TRBV15	TRBD1	TRBJ2-5	TGTGCCACCAGCAGAGATTTAGTCGGACAGGCCGGGGAGACCCAGTACTTC	CATSRDLVGQAGETQYF
NA	TRBV28	NA	TRBJ2-7	TGTGCCAGCAGTTCCTCCGGGGCAACCTACGAGCAGTACTTC	CASSSSGATYEQYF
NA	TRBV12-3/TRBV12-4	TRBD2	TRBJ2-1	TGTGCCAGCAGTTTAGGAGGGGGCGCTAGCGGGAGAGGTGAGCAGTTCTTC	CASSLGGGASGRGEQFF
few	TRBV20-1	NA	TRBJ2-7	TGCAGTGCTAGAGATCTGGTAAAATCCTACGAGCAGTACTTC	CSARDLVKSYEQYF
NA	TRBV7-2	TRBD2	TRBJ2-3	TGTGCCAGCAGCAAGACTAGCGGGAGGCCGGAGGGGACAGATACGCAGTATTTT	CASSKTSGRPEGTDTQYF
few	TRBV2	NA	TRBJ1-1	TGTGCCAGCAGTGTAAATTGGGAAACTGAAGCTTTCTTT	CASSVNWETEAFF
many	TRBV2	NA	TRBJ2-3	TGTGCCAGCAGTGAAGCGGAACCCTTGTCCACAGATACGCAGTATTTT	CASSEAEPLSTDTQYF
NA	TRBV4-1	NA	TRBJ1-1	TGCGCCAGCAGCCAAGATCGGCAGCTTGGAGCTTTCTTT	CASSQDRQLGAFF
NA	TRBV27	NA	TRBJ2-7	TGTGCCAGCAGCCCCATGGGGGGAGCGGGCTACGAGCAGTACTTC	CASSPMGGAGYEQYF
NA	TRBV7-3	NA	TRBJ2-2	TGTGCCAGCAGCCCACGGACAGCCAAGAACACCGGGGAGCTGTTTTTT	CASSPRTAKNTGELFF
many	TRBV27	NA	TRBJ2-7	TGTGCCAGCAGCCTCTCAGGCAGCGTTTACGAGCAGTACTTC	CASSLSGSVYEQYF
NA	TRBV5-1	NA	TRBJ2-7	TGCGCCAGCAGCGGAGTAGGGTCCACTACCTACGAGCAGTACTTC	CASSGVGSTTYEQYF
many	TRBV28	NA	TRBJ1-1	TGTGCCAGCAGCAGCGACAGCCAGACTGAAGCTTTCTTT	CASSSDSQTEAFF
NA	TRBV18	NA	TRBJ1-1	TGTGCCACAACAAAGGGGGGGATGAACACTGAAGCTTTCTTT	CATTKGGMNTEAFF
few	TRBV7-6	TRBD2	TRBJ2-1	TGTGCCAGCAGCTTACCGGGAGGGCATGAGCAGTTCTTC	CASSLPGGHEQFF
NA	TRBV7-9	NA	TRBJ2-2	TGTGCCAGCAGCCTACAGGAGATCGGGGAGCTGTTTTTT	CASSLQEIGELFF
NA	TRBV28	NA	TRBJ1-2	TGTGCCAGCAGTGTGGGGGCAGGGGATAACTATGGCTACACCTTC	CASSVGAGDNYGYTF
NA	TRBV15	TRBD1	TRBJ2-4	TGTGCCACCAGCAGCCACAGGGGGGCCAAAAACATTCAGTACTTC	CATSSHRGAKNIQYF
few	TRBV20-1	NA	TRBJ2-3	TGCAGTGCTAACCGCCGAACAGCGAGCACAGATACGCAGTATTTT	CSANRRTASTDTQYF
NA	TRBV29-1	TRBD1	TRBJ2-7	TGCAGCGTAATAGAGGACAGGGGGTCCTACGAGCAGTACTTC	CSVIEDRGSYEQYF
NA	TRBV7-8	NA	TRBJ2-1	TGTGCCAGCAAACCAGGCTATTCCTACAATGAGCAGTTCTTC	CASKPGYSYNEQFF
few	TRBV6-1	TRBD1	TRBJ2-6	TGTGCCAGCAGAAGAGGGACAGGGGGAACCTCTGGGGCCAACGTCCTGACTTTC	CASRRGTGGTSGANVLTF
many	TRBV15	NA	TRBJ1-4	TGTGCCACCAGCAGAGATGCGGTTGAAAAACTGTTTTTT	CATSRDAVEKLFF
few	TRBV7-2	NA	TRBJ2-2	TGTGCCAGCAGTCGTTCTAGTAACACCGGGGAGCTGTTTTTT	CASSRSSNTGELFF
NA	TRBV7-9	TRBD1	TRBJ2-7	TGTGCCAGCAGCTTCCAAGGGGGCACGGGCTACGAGCAGTACTTC	CASSFQGGTGYEQYF